This T cell receptor beta chain originates from a study of T-cell reconstitution after alpha-beta-depleted transplantation in children. The study's findings and limits: T-cell counts and diversity were attributed mostly to newly produced T cells one year after transplant. The study reportedly traced alpha-beta T cells about two months after transplant to several hundred expanded graft clones.

As concerns this clonotype: The antigen is unknown.

As it was prepared, the TCRbeta library received unique molecular identifiers. TCRdb re-called the PCR reads through MiXCR, storing one row per CDR3 protein. The sample carries 90,000 to 100,000 distinct CDR3 sequences, 20% to 30% recorded once. The TCR originated in a boy younger than 10 with acute lymphoblastic leukemia, due to receive a stem cell transplant. The specimen comprised PBMCs, sampled before TCRalphabeta/CD19-depleted stem cell transplant.

In DNA, the CDR3 is TGTGCCAGCAGCAACGGCCGGGACAGACCTTCCTACGAGCAGTACTTC. Translating gives CASSNGRDRPSYEQYF. The genes are TRBV7-8 and TRBJ2-7, with 7 bases matching TRBD1. CDR1 and CDR2 from the germline V gene are SGHVS and FQNEAQ. V was clipped by 5 bases and J by 1 base; unmatched bases: 11. The CDR3 is made up of 16 amino acids.